Included here is one TCR beta chain sequence, with context. A few counts support this clonotype. There is no known antigen for this receptor. No qualities accompany the bases; no much larger clone lies one base away. The receptor library was made with RT-PCR. TCRdb lists the instrument as Illumina HiSeq 2500. The public reads were reprocessed in TCRdb via fastp at Q25 and MiXCR, keeping in-frame beta chains. CDR3 protein sequences are deduplicated, and each keeps its most common genes and DNA. The sample profile shows around 160,000 distinct CDR3 sequences; approximately 10% of them were found once. The ten biggest clones cover around 12% of the sample. The sample originates from a study of response to subunit inactivated influenza vaccine (dated by TCRdb to between 2017 and 2018). About the study as a whole: To follow how T cells responded to a trivalent subunit inactivated influenza vaccine, the researchers relied on deep quantitative profiling of the T cell receptor repertoire. Beyond this particular receptor, the publication reports: It was suggested by the authors that each seasonal influenza vaccination may recruit only a limited number of new T cells.

V drops 2 bases and J drops 5 bases, leaving 8 bases in between. In the germline V gene (reference sequence), CDR1 corresponds to MNHEY and CDR2 to SMNVEV. The CDR3 goes from the cysteine to the phenylalanine over 13 residues. The DNA shown is the 39-base CDR3, in frame from base 1. Interpreted using the paper, the time point label stands for: more than 35 days after influenza vaccine administration. The rearrangement combines TRBV27 with TRBJ2-3; the best D guess is TRBD2, with 6 bases matching. The receptor was derived from a man aged 45 to 65 who received an inactivated influenza vaccine. Donor details come from another sample of the same person, matched by shared clones. This specimen consisted of non-naive T cells sorted from PBMCs, obtained roughly 48 days after vaccination. The sample's cell subset or site label, decoded: memory T cell fraction. The CDR3 amino acid sequence is: CASSLAGRDTQYF. The DNA sequence is TGTGCCAGCAGTTTAGCGGGGAGAGATACGCAGTATTTT.